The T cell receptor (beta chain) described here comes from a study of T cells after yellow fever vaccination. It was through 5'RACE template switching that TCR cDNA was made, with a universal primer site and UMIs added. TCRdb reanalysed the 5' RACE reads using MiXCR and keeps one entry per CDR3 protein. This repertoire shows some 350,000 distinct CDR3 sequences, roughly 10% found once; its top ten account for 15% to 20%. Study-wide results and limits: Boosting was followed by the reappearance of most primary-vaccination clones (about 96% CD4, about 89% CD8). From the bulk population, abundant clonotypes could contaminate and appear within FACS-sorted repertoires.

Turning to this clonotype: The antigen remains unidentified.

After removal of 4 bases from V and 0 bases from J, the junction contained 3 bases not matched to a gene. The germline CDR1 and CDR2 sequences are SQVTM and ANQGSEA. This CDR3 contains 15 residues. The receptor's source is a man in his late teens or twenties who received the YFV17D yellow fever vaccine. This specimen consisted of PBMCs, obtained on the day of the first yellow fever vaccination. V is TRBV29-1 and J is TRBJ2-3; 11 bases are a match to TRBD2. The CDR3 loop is CSVGVAGGSTDTQYF. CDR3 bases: TGCAGCGTTGGTGTAGCGGGGGGGAGCACAGATACGCAGTATTTT.